These T cell receptor beta chains were read from a single sample in a study of CXCR3-negative and CXCR3-positive naive CD8 T cells. TCRdb re-called the 5' RACE reads and gives one entry per CDR3 protein, without DNA. The listing contains fewer than 90,000 distinct CDR3 sequences. Sequenced input: naive CXCR3+ CD8+ T cells from blood. The receptors derive from a human donor in good health. Some clones in this sample may be carry-over from other donors' samples. CDR3s include the opening cysteine and the closing phenylalanine or tryptophan.

j_call v_call cdr3_aa
TRBJ2-1 TRBV20-1 CSANLAGGNEQFF
TRBJ2-2 TRBV7-3 CASSSGEELFF
TRBJ2-1 TRBV6-2/TRBV6-3 CASLSRGEQFF
TRBJ2-2 TRBV18 CASSPYTGELFF
TRBJ1-3 TRBV4-1 CASSPGSSGNTIYF
TRBJ2-7 TRBV5-4 CASSGGVSYEQYF
TRBJ2-1 TRBV5-5 CASSFRAGGVNNEQFF
TRBJ2-3 TRBV12-3/TRBV12-4 CASSGLAVTDTQYF
TRBJ2-1 TRBV20-1 CSASVSYNEQFF
TRBJ2-2 TRBV7-2 CASSGTGGTGELFF
TRBJ1-1 TRBV4-2 CASSQGTEAFF